One sample yielded the 14 T cell receptor beta chains listed below, sequenced in a study of cytomegalovirus exposure and HLA in healthy donors. The assay was immunoSEQ multiplex PCR, and TCRdb's table has in-frame clones only and misses some. The data show approximately 57,000 clones, over 90% seen once. Sequenced: PBMCs. These receptors were collected from a woman younger than 35 in good health and CMV-seronegative.

The genes are TRBV5-1 and TRBJ2-2; 11 positions match TRBD2. V trimming: 3 bases; J trimming: 7 bases; junction bases outside the gene matches: 8. Germline values: CDR1 SGHRS, CDR2 YFSETQ. The CDR3 is made up of 16 amino acids. CDR3 region: CASSSRLAGFFGELFF. DNA for the CDR3: TGCGCCAGCAGCTCCCGACTAGCGGGGTTTTTCGGGGAGCTGTTTTTT.

This clone occurred once. V and J are TRBV19 and TRBJ2-1; TRBD2 is a possible D gene (6 bases). Germline CDR1 LNHDA, CDR2 SQIVND (reference sequence). The CDR3 covers 16 residues. The V end lost 7 bases, the J end lost 0 bases, and 16 bases lay between the germline ends. In DNA form, the CDR3 reads TGTGCCAGTACCGGGACTGCCCAGAGCTCCTACAATGAGCAGTTCTTC. Its protein product is CASTGTAQSSYNEQFF.

The chain links TRBV5-1 to TRBJ2-1, with TRBD2 identical over 9 bases. The germline V gene has CDR1 SGHRS and CDR2 YFSETQ. This CDR3 has 16 residues. V gave up 5 bases and J gave up 4 bases; unmatched junction bases: 10. The CDR3 is CASSLAPSGGYNEQFF. The CDR3, as DNA: TGCGCCAGCAGTCTGGCACCCAGCGGGGGGTACAATGAGCAGTTCTTC.

The gene calls are TRBV6-6 and TRBJ2-5, with TRBD2 identical over 7 bases. V was clipped by 6 bases and J by 3 bases; unmatched bases: 10. This CDR3 is built from 15 residues. Germline V CDR1 and CDR2: MNHNY, SVGAGI (reference sequence). CDR3 sequence reads: CASSQPGGRKETQYF. The DNA for the CDR3 is TGTGCCAGCAGCCAACCGGGAGGACGGAAAGAGACCCAGTACTTC.

This clone was seen a single time. V gene TRBV5-4 combines with J gene TRBJ1-2, with D possibly TRBD1 on 6 matching bases. CDR3 length: 13 residues. Between the trimmed V and J ends, which lost 5 bases and 2 bases, there was a span of 10 bases. In germline, CDR1 is SGHNT, CDR2 YYREEE (reference sequence). The CDR3, as DNA: TGTGCCAGCAGGGGGAGGGGGAACTATGGCTACACCTTC. This translates into CASRGRGNYGYTF.

The V and J genes are TRBV19 and TRBJ2-1; a possible D gene is TRBD2 (6 bases). Trimming pared 3 bases from V and 2 bases from J, leaving 11 bases between. The CDR3 extends over 15 amino acids. CDR1 is LNHDA and CDR2 is SQIVND in the germline V gene (reference sequence). In nucleotides, the CDR3 is TGTGCCAGTAGTATTCGGGACTGGGCCTACAATGAGCAGTTCTTC. It is translated as CASSIRDWAYNEQFF.

The V and J genes are TRBV29-1 and TRBJ2-5, with TRBD1 matching 10 bases. Germline lookup yields CDR1 SQVTM and CDR2 ANQGSEA. J lost 5 bases, V lost 4 bases, and 7 bases had no gene match. The CDR3 is made up of 14 amino acids. The CDR3 loop is CSVAGTGEKETQYF. The CDR3 coding sequence is TGCAGCGTTGCCGGGACAGGGGAAAAGGAGACCCAGTACTTC. The full variable domain, with the rest looked up from reference TRBV29-1 and TRBJ2-5, is SAVISQKPSRDICQRGTSLTIQCQVDSQVTMMFWYRQQPGQSLTLIATANQGSEATYESGFVIDKFPISRPNLTFSTLTVSNMSPEDSSIYLCSVAGTGEKETQYFGPGTRLLVL.

On this clone: A junction boundary mismatches the germline segment, possibly from a read error. The chain uses TRBV15 and TRBJ2-5; possibly TRBD1 for D (6 bases). The CDR3 runs to 15 residues. Germline V CDR1 and CDR2: LNHNV, YYDKDF (reference sequence). CDR3 sequence reads: CATSRYRVLQGTQYF. CDR3 coding DNA: TGTGCCACCAGCAGATACAGGGTCCTGCAAGGGACCCAGTACTTC. The full variable domain, with the rest looked up from reference TRBV15 and TRBJ2-5, is DAMVIQNPRYQVTQFGKPVTLSCSQTLNHNVMYWYQQKSSQAPKLLFHYYDKDFNNEADTPDNFQSRRPNTSFCFLDIRSPGLGDTAMYLCATSRYRVLQGTQYFGPGTRLLVL.

V gene TRBV29-1 combines with J gene TRBJ1-5, with 7 bases identical to TRBD1. The V segment lost 4 bases and the J segment 5 bases; nucleotides outside the gene matches: 5. Germline V CDR1 and CDR2: SQVTM, ANQGSEA. The CDR3 has 13 residues. As DNA, the CDR3 is TGCAGCGTTGCCGGACAGGTCCATCAGCCCCAGCATTTT. It specifies CSVAGQVHQPQHF. The entire variable domain, with the rest obtained from reference TRBV29-1 and TRBJ1-5, is as follows: SAVISQKPSRDICQRGTSLTIQCQVDSQVTMMFWYRQQPGQSLTLIATANQGSEATYESGFVIDKFPISRPNLTFSTLTVSNMSPEDSSIYLCSVAGQVHQPQHFGDGTRLSIL.

The chain couples TRBV2 to TRBJ2-3, with 10 bases lining up with TRBD2. The CDR3 consists of 14 residues. With 8 bases clipped from V and 3 bases from J, the junction kept 5 bases outside the gene matches. The germline V gene encodes CDR1 SNHLY and CDR2 FYNNEI. In nucleotides, the CDR3 is TGTGCCAGCGCCGCTAGCGGGGGAACAGATACGCAGTATTTT. The encoded protein is CASAASGGTDTQYF.

The chain recombines TRBV2 with TRBJ2-3, with D possibly matching TRBD2 (7 bases). This CDR3 comprises 13 residues. The V gene's germline CDR1 is SNHLY and CDR2 FYNNEI. The V and J ends lost 4 bases and 6 bases respectively, with 11 bases between them. CDR3 protein: CASSAGGDDTQYF. The CDR3 region has the DNA TGTGCCAGCAGTGCGGGGGGCGATGATACGCAGTATTTT.

In this sample, this clone turned up once. This chain uses TRBV7-6 with TRBJ2-7, with D perhaps TRBD2 (6 bases). V lost 4 bases and J 2 bases, leaving 15 bases between the germline ends. This CDR3 is 15 amino acids long. The V gene's germline CDR1 is SGHVS and CDR2 FNYEAQ. The DNA of the CDR3 is TGTGCCAGCAGCTCGGGGGACGGCGGAACCTACGAGCAGTACTTC. Encoded protein: CASSSGDGGTYEQYF.

V usage is TRBV18 and J usage is TRBJ1-5, with D perhaps TRBD1 (6 bases). The germline CDR1 and CDR2 sequences are KGHSH and LQKENI. The CDR3 extends over 15 amino acids. Trimming cost V 5 bases and J 7 bases, with 18 bases left between them. The CDR3 is CASSTGRGSVQPQHF. The CDR3 DNA follows: TGTGCCAGCTCAACAGGCAGGGGCTCTGTACAGCCCCAGCATTTT. Full variable domain (missing parts from reference TRBV18 and TRBJ1-5): NAGVMQNPRHLVRRRGQEARLRCSPMKGHSHVYWYRQLPEEGLKFMVYLQKENIIDESGMPKERFSAEFPKEGPSILRIQQVVRGDSAAYFCASSTGRGSVQPQHFGDGTRLSIL.

The sample holds one count of this clone. This CDR3 reads CASSYRGNTEAFF. Written as DNA, the CDR3 is TGTGCCAGCAGTTACAGGGGGAACACTGAAGCTTTCTTT. The genes are TRBV6-7 and TRBJ1-1, with D perhaps TRBD1 (5 bases). TRBV6-7 is marked as an open reading frame, function uncertain. The length of the CDR3 is 13 residues. V was clipped by 2 bases and J by 1 base, with 5 bases between them.